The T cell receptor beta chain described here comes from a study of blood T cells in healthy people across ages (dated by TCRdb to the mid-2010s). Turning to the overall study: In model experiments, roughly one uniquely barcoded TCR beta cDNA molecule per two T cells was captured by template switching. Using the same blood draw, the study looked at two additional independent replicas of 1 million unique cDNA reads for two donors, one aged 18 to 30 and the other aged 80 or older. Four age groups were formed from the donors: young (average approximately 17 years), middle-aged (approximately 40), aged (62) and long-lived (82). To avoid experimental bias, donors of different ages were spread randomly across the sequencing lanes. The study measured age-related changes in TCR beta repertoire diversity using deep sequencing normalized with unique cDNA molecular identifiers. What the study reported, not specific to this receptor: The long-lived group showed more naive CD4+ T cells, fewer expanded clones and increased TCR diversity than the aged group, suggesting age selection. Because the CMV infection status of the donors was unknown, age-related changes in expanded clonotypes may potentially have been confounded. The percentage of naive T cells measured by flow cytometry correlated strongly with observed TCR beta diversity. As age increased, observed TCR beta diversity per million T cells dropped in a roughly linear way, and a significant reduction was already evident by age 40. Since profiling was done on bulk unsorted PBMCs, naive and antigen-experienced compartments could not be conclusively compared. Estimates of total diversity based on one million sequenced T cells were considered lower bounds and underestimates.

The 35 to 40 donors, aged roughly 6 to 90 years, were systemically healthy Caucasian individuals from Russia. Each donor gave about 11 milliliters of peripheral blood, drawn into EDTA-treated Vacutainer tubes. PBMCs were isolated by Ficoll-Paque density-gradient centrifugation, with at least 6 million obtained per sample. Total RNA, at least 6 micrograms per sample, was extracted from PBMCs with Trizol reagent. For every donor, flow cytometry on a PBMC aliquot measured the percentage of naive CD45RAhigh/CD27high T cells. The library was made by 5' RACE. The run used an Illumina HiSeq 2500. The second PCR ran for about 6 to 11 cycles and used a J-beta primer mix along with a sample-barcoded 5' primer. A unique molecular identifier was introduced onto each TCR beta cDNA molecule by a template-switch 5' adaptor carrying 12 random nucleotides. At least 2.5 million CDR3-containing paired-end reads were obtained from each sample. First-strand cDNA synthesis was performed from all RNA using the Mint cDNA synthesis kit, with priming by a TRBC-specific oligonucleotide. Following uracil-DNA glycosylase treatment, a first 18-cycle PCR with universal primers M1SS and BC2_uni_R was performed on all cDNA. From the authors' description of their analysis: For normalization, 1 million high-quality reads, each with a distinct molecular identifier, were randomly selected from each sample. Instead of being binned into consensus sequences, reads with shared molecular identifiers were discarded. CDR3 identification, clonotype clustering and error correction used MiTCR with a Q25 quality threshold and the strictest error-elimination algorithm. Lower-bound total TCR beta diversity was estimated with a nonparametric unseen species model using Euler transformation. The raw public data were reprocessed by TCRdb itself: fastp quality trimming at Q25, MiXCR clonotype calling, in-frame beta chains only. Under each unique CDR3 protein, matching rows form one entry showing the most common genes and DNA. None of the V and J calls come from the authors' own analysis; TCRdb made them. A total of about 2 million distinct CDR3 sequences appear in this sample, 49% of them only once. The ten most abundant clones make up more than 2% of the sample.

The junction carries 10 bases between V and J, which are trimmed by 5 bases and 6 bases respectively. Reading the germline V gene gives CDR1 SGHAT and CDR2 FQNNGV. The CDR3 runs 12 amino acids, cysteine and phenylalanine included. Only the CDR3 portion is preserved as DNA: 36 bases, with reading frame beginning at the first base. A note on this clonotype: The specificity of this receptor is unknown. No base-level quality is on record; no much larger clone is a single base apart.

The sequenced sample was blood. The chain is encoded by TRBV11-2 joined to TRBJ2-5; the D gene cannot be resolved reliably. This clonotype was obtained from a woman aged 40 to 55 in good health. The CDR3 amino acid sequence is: CASSLSEKTQYF. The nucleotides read TGTGCCAGCAGCCTATCCGAGAAGACCCAGTACTTC.